These T cell receptor beta chains were read from a single sample in a study of T cell responses to AZD1222 COVID-19 vaccine. TCRdb keeps only in-frame clones here, not all; method: immunoSEQ multiplex PCR. The sample contains around 140,000 clones, roughly nine tenths of which appear only once. Specimen: peripheral blood, collected on day 0 of AZD1222 vaccination. The source of these receptors is an adult in good health. CDR3s include the opening cysteine and the closing phenylalanine or tryptophan. Each record gives: clone size, J gene, V gene, D gene, CDR3 protein, CDR3 DNA. The D gene is left open where the match is weak. Size is stated for part of the rows, as once, few or many counts, or as a class when the clone is expanded.

size: .
J: TRBJ1-5
V: TRBV6-6
D: .
CDR3: CASSFISQPQHF
DNA: TGTGCCAGCAGTTTCATTTCTCAGCCCCAGCATTTT

size: .
J: TRBJ2-1
V: TRBV7-2
D: .
CDR3: CASSLLVSSYNEQFF
DNA: TGTGCCAGCAGCTTATTGGTGAGCTCCTACAATGAGCAGTTCTTC

size: .
J: TRBJ2-5
V: TRBV7-2
D: .
CDR3: CASSLGGARETQYF
DNA: TGTGCCAGCAGCTTAGGGGGGGCTCGGGAGACCCAGTACTTC

size: .
J: TRBJ2-1
V: TRBV6-2/TRBV6-3
D: TRBD2
CDR3: CASSYPSSGSRDEQFF
DNA: TGTGCCAGCAGTTACCCATCTAGCGGGAGTAGAGATGAGCAGTTCTTC

size: .
J: TRBJ1-4
V: TRBV7-2
D: .
CDR3: CASSLGLGGEKLFF
DNA: TGTGCCAGCAGCTTAGGTTTGGGGGGGGAAAAACTGTTTTTT

size: .
J: TRBJ1-1
V: TRBV5-6
D: .
CDR3: CASRHDPSTEAFF
DNA: TGTGCCAGCCGTCACGATCCGAGCACTGAAGCTTTCTTT

size: once
J: TRBJ2-7
V: TRBV23-1
D: TRBD1
CDR3: CASSQPRQGSSYEQYF
DNA: TGCGCCAGCAGTCAACCGAGACAGGGTAGCTCCTACGAGCAGTACTTC

size: .
J: TRBJ2-3
V: TRBV7-2
D: TRBD1
CDR3: CASSLTGDTQYF
DNA: TGTGCCAGCAGCCTGACAGGGGATACGCAGTATTTT

size: .
J: TRBJ1-6
V: TRBV4-2
D: .
CDR3: CASKRAATGNSPLHF
DNA: TGTGCCAGCAAGCGAGCCGCCACGGGTAATTCACCCCTCCACTTT

size: .
J: TRBJ1-3
V: TRBV13
D: .
CDR3: CASSTYRVTGNTIYF
DNA: TGTGCCAGCAGCACCTACAGGGTTACTGGAAACACCATATATTTT

size: .
J: TRBJ1-2
V: TRBV4-3
D: .
CDR3: CASSQGPENYGYTF
DNA: TGCGCCAGCAGCCAGGGTCCAGAGAACTATGGCTACACCTTC

size: once
J: TRBJ2-7
V: TRBV6-5
D: .
CDR3: CASSHYGRASYEQYF
DNA: TGTGCCAGCAGCCACTACGGCAGGGCTTCCTACGAGCAGTACTTC

size: .
J: TRBJ2-7
V: TRBV6-5
D: TRBD1
CDR3: CASTAGTATYEQYF
DNA: TGTGCCAGCACCGCTGGGACAGCTACCTACGAGCAGTACTTC

size: .
J: TRBJ2-3
V: TRBV7-8
D: TRBD2
CDR3: CASSWGLVIDTQYF
DNA: TGTGCCAGCAGCTGGGGACTAGTGATAGATACGCAGTATTTT

size: .
J: TRBJ1-1
V: TRBV16
D: .
CDR3: CASSQWGLAAFF
DNA: TGTGCCAGCAGCCAATGGGGGTTGGCTGCTTTCTTT

size: .
J: TRBJ1-4
V: TRBV7-9
D: .
CDR3: CASSSSGSTNEKLFF
DNA: TGTGCCAGCAGCTCCTCTGGGTCAACTAATGAAAAACTGTTTTTT

size: .
J: TRBJ1-5
V: TRBV10-3
D: TRBD1
CDR3: CAISEWGTEYSNQPQHF
DNA: TGTGCCATCAGTGAATGGGGGACAGAGTATAGCAATCAGCCCCAGCATTTT

size: .
J: TRBJ1-2
V: TRBV6-5
D: .
CDR3: CASSDNLRTVGYTF
DNA: TGTGCCAGCAGCGATAACCTTAGGACAGTTGGCTACACCTTC

size: .
J: TRBJ2-1
V: TRBV19
D: .
CDR3: CAPNRARGRQFF
DNA: TGTGCCCCCAACCGTGCACGGGGGAGGCAGTTCTTC

size: .
J: TRBJ1-3
V: TRBV4-1
D: .
CDR3: CASSLETRSGNTIYF
DNA: TGCGCCAGCAGCCTTGAAACGCGCTCTGGAAACACCATATATTTT

size: .
J: TRBJ2-7
V: TRBV6-5
D: .
CDR3: CASISKRGSSYEQYF
DNA: TGTGCCAGCATCTCCAAGCGTGGATCCTCCTACGAGCAGTACTTC

size: .
J: TRBJ2-5
V: TRBV30
D: TRBD2
CDR3: CAWSSIAGTGAQYF
DNA: TGTGCCTGGAGTTCCATAGCGGGGACGGGGGCCCAGTACTTC

size: .
J: TRBJ1-5
V: TRBV7-9
D: .
CDR3: CASSRFNSNQPQHF
DNA: TGTGCCAGCAGCCGATTCAATAGCAATCAGCCCCAGCATTTT

size: .
J: TRBJ2-2
V: TRBV12-5
D: TRBD1
CDR3: CASGPDRGITGELFF
DNA: TGTGCTAGTGGTCCGGACAGGGGGATCACCGGGGAGCTGTTTTTT

size: .
J: TRBJ1-5
V: TRBV6-2/TRBV6-3
D: TRBD1
CDR3: CASSYIQGDGGNQPQHF
DNA: TGTGCCAGCAGTTACATTCAGGGGGACGGAGGCAATCAGCCCCAGCATTTT

size: .
J: TRBJ2-1
V: TRBV5-1
D: TRBD2
CDR3: CASSLMAGGLHNEQFF
DNA: TGCGCCAGCAGCTTGATGGCGGGGGGGCTACACAATGAGCAGTTCTTC

size: .
J: TRBJ1-5
V: TRBV20-1
D: TRBD1
CDR3: CSASQVSGGVQPQHF
DNA: TGCAGTGCTAGTCAAGTATCAGGGGGCGTTCAGCCCCAGCATTTT

size: .
J: TRBJ2-3
V: TRBV9
D: .
CDR3: CASTREDRNTDTQYF
DNA: TGTGCCAGCACCAGGGAAGACAGGAACACAGATACGCAGTATTTT

size: .
J: TRBJ2-2
V: TRBV3-1/TRBV3-2
D: .
CDR3: CASSPVKDYTGELFF
DNA: TGTGCCAGCAGCCCAGTAAAGGATTACACCGGGGAGCTGTTTTTT

size: .
J: TRBJ1-2
V: TRBV6-5
D: .
CDR3: CASRQTYNYGYTF
DNA: TGTGCCAGCCGACAGACCTATAACTATGGCTACACCTTC

size: once
J: TRBJ2-3
V: TRBV18
D: .
CDR3: CASSPLSSHQSTDTQYF
DNA: TGTGCCAGCTCACCACTGAGTAGCCATCAGAGCACAGATACGCAGTATTTT

size: .
J: TRBJ2-1
V: TRBV24-1
D: TRBD2
CDR3: CATSDLRSGGTYNEQFF
DNA: TGTGCCACCAGTGATTTGCGTAGCGGGGGAACCTACAATGAGCAGTTCTTC

size: .
J: TRBJ1-2
V: TRBV5-6
D: .
CDR3: CASSSPNKGSRYGYTF
DNA: TGTGCCAGCAGCTCCCCTAACAAAGGATCCCGCTATGGCTACACCTTC

size: .
J: TRBJ2-5
V: TRBV7-7
D: .
CDR3: CASSLGFAPSQETQYF
DNA: TGTGCTAGCAGCTTAGGGTTCGCACCGAGTCAAGAGACCCAGTACTTC

size: .
J: TRBJ1-3
V: TRBV5-1
D: .
CDR3: CASIFDSGTTIYF
DNA: TGCGCCAGCATTTTTGACTCGGGAACCACCATATATTTT

size: .
J: TRBJ2-1
V: TRBV5-1
D: TRBD2
CDR3: CASSNLGAGGLAGYNEQFF
DNA: TGCGCCAGCAGCAACCTAGGGGCAGGAGGCCTAGCGGGGTACAATGAGCAGTTCTTC

size: .
J: TRBJ1-2
V: TRBV19
D: .
CDR3: CASSIDSRNYGYTF
DNA: TGTGCCAGTAGCATAGATAGCAGGAACTATGGCTACACCTTC

size: few
J: TRBJ1-1
V: TRBV12-3/TRBV12-4
D: .
CDR3: CASSLSPLTEAFF
DNA: TGTGCCAGCAGTTTATCCCCACTCACTGAAGCTTTCTTT

size: .
J: TRBJ2-7
V: TRBV11-2
D: .
CDR3: CASSLGYSSYEQYF
DNA: TGTGCCAGCAGCTTAGGGTACAGTTCCTACGAGCAGTACTTC

size: .
J: TRBJ2-1
V: TRBV18
D: .
CDR3: CASSLGVNEQFF
DNA: TGTGCCAGCTCCCTTGGGGTTAATGAGCAGTTCTTC

size: .
J: TRBJ1-6
V: TRBV5-1
D: .
CDR3: CASSLNRMNSPLHF
DNA: TGCGCCAGCAGCTTGAACAGGATGAACTCACCCCTCCACTTT

size: .
J: TRBJ2-3
V: TRBV5-4
D: .
CDR3: CASSLAGTQYF
DNA: TGTGCCAGCAGCTTGGCAGGTACGCAGTATTTT

size: .
J: TRBJ1-3
V: TRBV9
D: .
CDR3: CASSAGWAGNTIYF
DNA: TGTGCCAGCAGCGCAGGCTGGGCCGGAAACACCATATATTTT

size: once
J: TRBJ2-7
V: TRBV7-2
D: TRBD1
CDR3: CASSLAAGGSYEQYF
DNA: TGTGCCAGCAGCTTAGCCGCAGGGGGCTCCTACGAGCAGTACTTC

size: .
J: TRBJ2-5
V: TRBV9
D: TRBD2
CDR3: CASSFRSGREETQYF
DNA: TGTGCCAGCAGCTTTCGGAGCGGGAGGGAAGAGACCCAGTACTTC

size: .
J: TRBJ2-5
V: TRBV27
D: TRBD1
CDR3: CATLSTGSLQETQYF
DNA: TGTGCCACCCTCTCGACAGGGTCCTTACAAGAGACCCAGTACTTC

size: few
J: TRBJ1-6
V: TRBV7-9
D: .
CDR3: CASSLELESNSPLHF
DNA: TGTGCCAGCAGCTTAGAGCTGGAATCAAATTCACCCCTCCACTTT

size: .
J: TRBJ2-5
V: TRBV14
D: .
CDR3: CASSQGHRVRETQYF
DNA: TGTGCCAGCAGCCAGGGACACAGGGTGCGAGAGACCCAGTACTTC

size: .
J: TRBJ2-2
V: TRBV5-1
D: TRBD1
CDR3: CASSPRSGGAGGELFF
DNA: TGCGCCAGCAGCCCCAGATCAGGGGGCGCGGGCGGGGAGCTGTTTTTT

size: .
J: TRBJ2-7
V: TRBV28
D: TRBD1
CDR3: CASRNLRDSVYEQYF
DNA: TGTGCCAGCAGGAACCTCCGGGACAGTGTCTACGAGCAGTACTTC

size: .
J: TRBJ2-1
V: TRBV5-1
D: .
CDR3: CASSLAANNEQFF
DNA: TGCGCCAGCAGCTTGGCGGCAAACAATGAGCAGTTCTTC

size: .
J: TRBJ2-4
V: TRBV19
D: .
CDR3: CASSIGEWRNIQYF
DNA: TGTGCCAGTAGTATAGGAGAGTGGAGAAACATTCAGTACTTC

size: .
J: TRBJ2-7
V: TRBV10-3
D: TRBD2
CDR3: CAIGLAGEEQYF
DNA: TGTGCCATTGGACTAGCGGGGGAGGAGCAGTACTTC